One sample yielded the 15 T cell receptor beta chains listed below, sequenced in a study of CD8 T cells in Susac syndrome. Reverse transcription of about 0.45 to 1 ug RNA was carried out with random hexamers. TCRdb used MiXCR to reprocess the immunoSEQ multiplex PCR reads, holding one entry per CDR3 protein. Of 100,000 or so distinct CDR3 sequences listed, roughly 90% are singletons. Sequenced: CD8+ T cells from PBMCs. These receptors all stem from a human donor in good health.

This clonotype was picked up one time. This chain links TRBV7-3 with TRBJ2-1; 10 nucleotides line up with TRBD1. Trimming took 2 bases from V and 6 from J; bases not matched to a gene: 7. The CDR3 covers 16 residues. Germline CDR1 and CDR2: SGHTA and FQGTGA. The CDR3 region has the DNA TGTGCCAGCAGCTTATGGAGGGGACAGGGGCTCAATGAGCAGTTCTTC. Amino acid sequence: CASSLWRGQGLNEQFF.

The V and J genes are TRBV6-2 or TRBV6-3 and TRBJ2-2, with 7 bases lining up with TRBD2. After removal of 5 bases from V and 4 bases from J, the junction contained 4 bases not matched to a gene. Germline V gene data show CDR1 as MNHEY and CDR2 as SVGEGT. This CDR3 region has 14 residues. The CDR3 spells CASSVLASTGELFF. The CDR3, as DNA: TGTGCCAGCAGTGTACTAGCGAGCACCGGGGAGCTGTTTTTT.

This clonotype appeared a single time. The genes are TRBV13 and TRBJ1-1; 7 nucleotides agree with TRBD1. The CDR3 has 14 residues. Trimming removed 9 bases from V and 1 base from J; junction bases left unmatched: 8. Germline values: CDR1 PRHDT, CDR2 FYEKMQ (reference sequence). The CDR3 nucleotides read TGTGCCAGTCTGAAGAGACAGGGGAACACTGAAGCTTTCTTT. Amino acid sequence: CASLKRQGNTEAFF.

CDR3 in DNA: TGCGCCAGCAGCCCTTCCAGGGGGGAAAGGGAGCAGTACTTC. Protein product: CASSPSRGEREQYF. The chain carries TRBV5-1 and TRBJ2-7, with a tentative D call TRBD1 (7 bases). CDR1 and CDR2 from the germline V gene are SGHRS and YFSETQ. V was cut by 4 bases and J by 7 bases, with 18 bases left in between. CDR3 length: 14 amino acids.

This chain uses TRBV6-2 or TRBV6-3 with TRBJ1-4; unclear D gene. CDR3 length equals 10 residues. V dropped 8 bases and J dropped 5 bases, with 3 bases sitting between them. Germline values: CDR1 MNHEY, CDR2 SVGEGT. CDR3 sequence reads: CASRNEKLFF. In nucleotides, the CDR3 is TGTGCCAGCCGGAATGAAAAACTGTTTTTT.

The rearrangement uses TRBV20-1 and TRBJ1-2, with no clear D. Germline assignment: CDR1 DFQATT and CDR2 SNEGSKA (reference sequence). This CDR3 is built from 13 residues. V was pared by 3 bases and J by 0 bases, with 8 bases between. The chain's CDR3 is CSARAGANYGYTF. In DNA, the CDR3 is TGCAGTGCTAGGGCAGGAGCTAACTATGGCTACACCTTC.

The chain employs TRBV29-1 and TRBJ1-3, with unresolved D. The V gene lost 5 bases and the J gene lost 2 bases, with 13 bases spanning the gap. The CDR3 is made up of 14 amino acids. Germline V gene data show CDR1 as SQVTM and CDR2 as ANQGSEA. The CDR3 DNA follows: TGCAGCGTTCACACAGCGGGTCCTGGAAACACCATATATTTT. Its protein product is CSVHTAGPGNTIYF.

The chain employs TRBV3-1 and TRBJ1-2; tentative D call: TRBD1 (6 bases). This CDR3 spans 16 amino acids. V was clipped by 0 bases and J by 6 bases, with 17 bases between them. Per germline, CDR1 LGHDT and CDR2 YNNKEL (reference sequence). The chain's CDR3 is CASSQDPHREGDGYTF. In DNA, the CDR3 is TGTGCCAGCAGCCAAGACCCCCACAGGGAAGGGGATGGCTACACCTTC.

The genes are TRBV6-1 and TRBJ2-4; D ambiguous. Trimming removed 6 bases at V and 0 bases at J, with 15 bases between. This CDR3 is built from 16 residues. The germline V gene has CDR1 MNHNS and CDR2 SASEGT. This chain's CDR3 is CASSFDRDVAKNIQYF. CDR3 in DNA: TGTGCCAGCAGCTTCGACCGAGACGTAGCCAAAAACATTCAGTACTTC.

The V gene is TRBV7-2, the J gene TRBJ2-3, with unresolved D. V dropped 2 bases and J dropped 2 bases, with 5 bases sitting between them. CDR3 size: 13 residues. The germline gives CDR1 SGHTA, CDR2 FQGNSA. The CDR3 loop reads CASSLFSTDTQYF. The CDR3 coding sequence is TGTGCCAGCAGCTTATTTTCCACAGATACGCAGTATTTT.

J is TRBJ1-1 and V is TRBV12-3 or TRBV12-4; D is possibly TRBD1 (6 bases). V lost 6 bases, J lost 4 bases, and 12 bases lay in between. CDR3 length: 13 amino acids. The CDR3 reads CASRQQGVTEAFF. CDR3 nucleotide sequence: TGTGCCAGCAGGCAACAGGGAGTCACTGAAGCTTTCTTT.

The J gene is TRBJ2-7, the V gene TRBV2; no definite D call. The length of the CDR3 is 14 residues. Germline assignment: CDR1 SNHLY and CDR2 FYNNEI. V was cut by 5 bases and J by 5 bases, with 16 bases left in between. The CDR3 loop reads CASSSTIASHEQYF. In DNA, the CDR3 is TGTGCCAGCAGTTCAACCATTGCTTCTCACGAGCAGTACTTC.

CDR3 sequence (DNA): TGTGCCAGCAGCTTACCTCGGGGGGGTTATGAGCAGTTCTTC. This codes for CASSLPRGGYEQFF. The genes are TRBV7-2 and TRBJ2-1, with TRBD2 identical over 8 bases. The CDR3 covers 14 residues. The trim removed 2 bases at V and 8 bases at J, leaving 5 bases unmatched. Germline V gene data show CDR1 as SGHTA and CDR2 as FQGNSA.

The chain joins TRBV3-1 to TRBJ2-3; D perhaps matches TRBD2 (5 bases). The length of the CDR3 is 16 residues. CDR1 is LGHDT, CDR2 YNNKEL, per germline (reference sequence). V was pared by 1 base and J by 4 bases, with 15 bases between. In nucleotides, the CDR3 is TGTGCCAGCAGCCAAGTCCCGCCGGGGAACTCAGATACGCAGTATTTT. Translated: CASSQVPPGNSDTQYF.

CDR3 sequence reads: CASSTTGSGNTIYF. The CDR3 DNA is TGTGCCAGCAGCACGACAGGGTCCGGAAACACCATATATTTT. The chain joins TRBV7-2 to TRBJ1-3; 7 bases agree with TRBD1. This CDR3 is 14 amino acids long. The V and J ends lost 5 bases and 4 bases, in that order; junction bases with no gene match: 5. The germline V gene has CDR1 SGHTA and CDR2 FQGNSA.